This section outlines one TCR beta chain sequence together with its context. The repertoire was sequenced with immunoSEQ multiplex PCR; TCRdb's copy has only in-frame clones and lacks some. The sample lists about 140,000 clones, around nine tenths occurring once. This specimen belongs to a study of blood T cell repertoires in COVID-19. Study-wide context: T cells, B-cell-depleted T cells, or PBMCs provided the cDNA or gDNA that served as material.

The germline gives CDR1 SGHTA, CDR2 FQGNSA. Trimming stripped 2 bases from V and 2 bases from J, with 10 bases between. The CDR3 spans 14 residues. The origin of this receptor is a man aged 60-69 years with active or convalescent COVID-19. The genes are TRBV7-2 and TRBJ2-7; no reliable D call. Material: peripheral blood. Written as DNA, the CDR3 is TGTGCCAGCAGCTTAAGGAACAGACCCTACGAGCAGTACTTC. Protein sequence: CASSLRNRPYEQYF.